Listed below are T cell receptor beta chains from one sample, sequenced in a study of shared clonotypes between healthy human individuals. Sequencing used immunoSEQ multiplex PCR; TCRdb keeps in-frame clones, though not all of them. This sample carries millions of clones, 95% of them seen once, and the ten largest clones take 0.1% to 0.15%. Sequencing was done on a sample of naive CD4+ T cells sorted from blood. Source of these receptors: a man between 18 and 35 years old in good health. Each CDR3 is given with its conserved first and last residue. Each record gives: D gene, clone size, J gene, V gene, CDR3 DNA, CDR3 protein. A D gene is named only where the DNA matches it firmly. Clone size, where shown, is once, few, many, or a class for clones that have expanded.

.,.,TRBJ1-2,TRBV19,TGTGCCAGTAGTCCCACGGGGGTCGGCTATGGCTACACCTTC,CASSPTGVGYGYTF
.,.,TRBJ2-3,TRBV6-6,TGTGCCAGCAAGGGGGGCTTTGGAACAGATACGCAGTATTTT,CASKGGFGTDTQYF
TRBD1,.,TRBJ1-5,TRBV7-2,TGTGCCAGCAGCTCGACAGGGCTAAGCAATCAGCCCCAGCATTTT,CASSSTGLSNQPQHF
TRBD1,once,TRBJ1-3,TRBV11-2,TGTGCCAGCAGCACTGGACAGGGCCTCTCTGGAAACACCATATATTTT,CASSTGQGLSGNTIYF
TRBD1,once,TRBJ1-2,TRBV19,TGTGCCAGTAGTACGAACTCCGACAGGGGGGTAGATGGCTACACCTTC,CASSTNSDRGVDGYTF
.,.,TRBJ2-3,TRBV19,TGTGCCAGTAGTGCCATTGGGGTGCTTAGCACAGATACGCAGTATTTT,CASSAIGVLSTDTQYF
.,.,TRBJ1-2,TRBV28,TGTGCCAGCATTCCTCCGGGACACAACTATGGCTACACCTTC,CASIPPGHNYGYTF
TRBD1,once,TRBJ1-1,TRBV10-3,TGTGCCACCGTCGCCCCGACAGGGGGGAACACTGAAGCTTTCTTT,CATVAPTGGNTEAFF
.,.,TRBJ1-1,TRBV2,TGTGCCAGCAGCCGGGACCCGAGGAACACTGAAGCTTTCTTT,CASSRDPRNTEAFF
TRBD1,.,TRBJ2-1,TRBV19,TGTGCCAGTAGTATAAAGGATCGGTTTGGACAGGGCTACAATGAGCAGTTCTTC,CASSIKDRFGQGYNEQFF
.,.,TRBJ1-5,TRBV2,TGTGCCAGCAGTGAAGCGGGGAAGGGTCAGCCCCAGCATTTT,CASSEAGKGQPQHF
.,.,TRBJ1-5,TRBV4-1,TGCGCCAGCAGCCAAGATTGGGACTCTGGTGGCAATCAGCCCCAGCATTTT,CASSQDWDSGGNQPQHF
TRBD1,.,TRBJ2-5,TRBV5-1,TGCGCCAGCAGCGCGTTAGGGACAGGGGGCTTGGAGACCCAGTACTTC,CASSALGTGGLETQYF
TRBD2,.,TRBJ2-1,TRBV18,TGTGCCAGCTCATGGACTAGCGGGATGACTGAGCAGTTCTTC,CASSWTSGMTEQFF
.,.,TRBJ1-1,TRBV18,TGTGCCAGCTCACAGGATAGGACAGTGAACACTGAAGCTTTCTTT,CASSQDRTVNTEAFF
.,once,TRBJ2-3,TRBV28,TGTGCCAGCAGTTTGTTACAGAGCACAGATACGCAGTATTTT,CASSLLQSTDTQYF
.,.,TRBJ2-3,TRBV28,TGTGCCAGCACCCCCGTAAGGTTCCCTTTCACAGATACGCAGTATTTT,CASTPVRFPFTDTQYF
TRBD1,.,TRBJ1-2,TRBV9,TGTGCCAGCAGCGTAGGGACAGGGGGCCGTGGCTACACCTTC,CASSVGTGGRGYTF
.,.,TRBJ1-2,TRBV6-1,TGTGCCAGCAGTGATTGGGGGCAAGGCTACACCTTC,CASSDWGQGYTF
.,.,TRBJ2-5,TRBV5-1,TGCGCCAGCAGCTTGGTACCGGGTCTACTGGAGACCCAGTACTTC,CASSLVPGLLETQYF
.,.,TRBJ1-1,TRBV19,TGTGCCAGTAGTAGCAGGGCCGGGGGAATGAACACTGAAGCTTTCTTT,CASSSRAGGMNTEAFF
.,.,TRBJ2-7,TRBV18,TGTGCCAGCTCACCACCTAACTCCAACTCCTACGAGCAGTACTTC,CASSPPNSNSYEQYF
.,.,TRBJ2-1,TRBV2,TGTGCCAGCAGTGAAGAACTGGCCAATGAGCAGTTCTTC,CASSEELANEQFF
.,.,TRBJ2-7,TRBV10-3,TGTGCCATCAGTGAGGGTTTGGAGGGGACATGTGACTTC,CAISEGLEGTCDF
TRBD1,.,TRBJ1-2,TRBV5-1,TGCGCCAGCAGCTTGGGAGGGGGCAAAGACTATGGCTACACCTTC,CASSLGGGKDYGYTF
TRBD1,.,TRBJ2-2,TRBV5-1,TGCGCCAGCAGCTTCGCAGGGGGCAACACCGGGGAGCTGTTTTTT,CASSFAGGNTGELFF
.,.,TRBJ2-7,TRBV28,TGTGCCAGCAGTTTACCACTCCGAGGGGCCTACGAGCAGTACTTC,CASSLPLRGAYEQYF
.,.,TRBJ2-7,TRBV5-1,TGCGCCAGCAGCTTGGTGCAGGGGCCGTTCGAGCAGTACTTC,CASSLVQGPFEQYF
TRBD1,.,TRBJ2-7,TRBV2,TGTGCCAGCAGGGGACAGGTAGGGCGCTACGAGCAGTACTTC,CASRGQVGRYEQYF
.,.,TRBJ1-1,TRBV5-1,TGCGCCAGCAGCTTGGTGAGACAGATGAACACTGAAGCTTTCTTT,CASSLVRQMNTEAFF
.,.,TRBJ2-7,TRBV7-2,TGTGCCAGCAGCTCCCCAACACAGAGCTCCTACGAGCAGTACTTC,CASSSPTQSSYEQYF
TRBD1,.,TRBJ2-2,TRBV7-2,TGTGCCAGCAGCTCAAGGACAGGGGTCACCGGGGAGCTGTTTTTT,CASSSRTGVTGELFF
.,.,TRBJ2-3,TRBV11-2,TGTGCCAGCAGCTTAATCGGCAGCACAGATACGCAGTATTTT,CASSLIGSTDTQYF
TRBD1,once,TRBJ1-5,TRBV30,TGTGCCTGGAGTGTACAGGGGTTAAGCAATCAGCCCCAGCATTTT,CAWSVQGLSNQPQHF
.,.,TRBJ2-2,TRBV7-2,TGTGCCAGCAGCACGAGAGTAGGGGAGCTGTTTTTT,CASSTRVGELFF
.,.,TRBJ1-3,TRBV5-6,TGTGCCAGCAGCTTGGCAACCGGGGCAGGAAACACCATATATTTT,CASSLATGAGNTIYF
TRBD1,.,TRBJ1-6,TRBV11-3,TGTGCCAGCAGCTCAGGGGGAAATGGTAATTCACCCCTCCACTTT,CASSSGGNGNSPLHF
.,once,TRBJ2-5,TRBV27,TGTGCCAGCAGTTTATCCCCTTTCTCAACGAAGACCCAGTACTTC,CASSLSPFSTKTQYF
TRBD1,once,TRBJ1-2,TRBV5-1,TGCGCCAGCAGGGGACAGGGCGGGTACTATGGCTACACCTTC,CASRGQGGYYGYTF
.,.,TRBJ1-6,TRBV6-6,TGTGCCAGCAGTTACTCGGGGGCGGGGAATTCACCCCTCCACTTT,CASSYSGAGNSPLHF
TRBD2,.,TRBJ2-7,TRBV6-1,TGTGCCAGCACTCAATTCGGGGAGGGCTACGAGCAGTACTTC,CASTQFGEGYEQYF
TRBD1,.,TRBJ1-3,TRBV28,TGTGCCAGCAGTCGTGGGACAGTCTCTGGAAACACCATATATTTT,CASSRGTVSGNTIYF
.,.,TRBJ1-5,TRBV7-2,TGTGCCAGCAGCTTAGCGGGCGGGGCTAATCAGCCCCAGCATTTT,CASSLAGGANQPQHF
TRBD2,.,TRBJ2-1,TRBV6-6,TGTGCCAGCAGGGGGACTAGCGGGAGAAACAATGAGCAGTTCTTC,CASRGTSGRNNEQFF
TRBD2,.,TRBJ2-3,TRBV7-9,TGTGCCAGCAGCCCAGGGACTAGCGGCACAGATACGCAGTATTTT,CASSPGTSGTDTQYF
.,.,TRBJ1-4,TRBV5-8,TGTGCCAGCAGCCCCGGGGCAACTAATGAAAAACTGTTTTTT,CASSPGATNEKLFF
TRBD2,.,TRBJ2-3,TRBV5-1,TGCGCCAGCAGCTTGGGGTTCGGACTAGCGGGTTCTAGCACAGATACGCAGTATTTT,CASSLGFGLAGSSTDTQYF
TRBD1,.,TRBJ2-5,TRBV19,TGTGCCAGTAGTTCCCGGACAGGGCTGTACCAAGAGACCCAGTACTTC,CASSSRTGLYQETQYF
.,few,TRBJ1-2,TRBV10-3,TGTGCCATCAGTGAGGAGGGATTGGGTGGCTACACCTTC,CAISEEGLGGYTF
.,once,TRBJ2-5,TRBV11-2,TGTGCCAGCAGCGGAGAGGCGGTGCGGGGCGTGGAGACCCAGTACTTC,CASSGEAVRGVETQYF
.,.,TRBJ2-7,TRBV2,TGTGCCAGCAGTGGGGACCCTACGGGAGAGCAGTACTTC,CASSGDPTGEQYF
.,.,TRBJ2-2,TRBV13,TGTGCCAGCAGCACCGACGGACGCGCCACCGGGGAGCTGTTTTTT,CASSTDGRATGELFF
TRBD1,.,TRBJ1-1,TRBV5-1,TGCGCCAGCAGCGACAGGACAGGGAACTTAGGCACTGAAGCTTTCTTT,CASSDRTGNLGTEAFF
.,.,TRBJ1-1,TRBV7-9,TGTGCCAGCAGCTTAGCCACTGAAGCTTTCTTT,CASSLATEAFF